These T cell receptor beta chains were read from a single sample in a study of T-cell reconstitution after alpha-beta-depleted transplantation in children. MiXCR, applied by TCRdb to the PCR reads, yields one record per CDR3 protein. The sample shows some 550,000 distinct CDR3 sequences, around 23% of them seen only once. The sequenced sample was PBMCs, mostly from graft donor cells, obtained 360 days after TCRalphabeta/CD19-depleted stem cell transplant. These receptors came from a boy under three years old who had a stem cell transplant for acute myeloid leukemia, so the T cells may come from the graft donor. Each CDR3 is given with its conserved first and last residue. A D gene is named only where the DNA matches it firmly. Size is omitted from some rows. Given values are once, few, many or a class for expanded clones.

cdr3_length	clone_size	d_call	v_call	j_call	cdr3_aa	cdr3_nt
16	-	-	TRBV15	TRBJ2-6	CATSRDALRGANVLTF	TGTGCCACCAGCAGAGATGCCCTTAGAGGGGCCAACGTCCTGACTTTC
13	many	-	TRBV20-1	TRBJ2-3	CSARGDGTDTQYF	TGCAGTGCTAGAGGCGACGGCACAGATACGCAGTATTTT
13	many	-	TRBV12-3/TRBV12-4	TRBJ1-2	CASSEQSNYGYTF	TGTGCCAGCAGCGAACAATCTAACTATGGCTACACCTTC
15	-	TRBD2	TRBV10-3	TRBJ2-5	CAISDASGGEETQYF	TGTGCCATCAGTGATGCGAGCGGGGGGGAAGAGACCCAGTACTTC
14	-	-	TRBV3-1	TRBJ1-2	CASSQDQVRGGYTF	TGTGCCAGCAGCCAAGATCAGGTCAGGGGAGGCTACACCTTC
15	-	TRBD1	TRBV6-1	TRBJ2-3	CASSDRGPGTDTQYF	TGTGCCAGCAGCGACAGGGGGCCTGGCACAGATACGCAGTATTTT
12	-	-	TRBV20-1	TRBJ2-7	CSASYPVGEQYF	TGCAGTGCTAGTTATCCGGTGGGGGAGCAGTACTTC
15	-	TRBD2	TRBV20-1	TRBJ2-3	CSAAGGRFGTDTQYF	TGCAGTGCTGCGGGGGGGCGGTTTGGCACAGATACGCAGTATTTT
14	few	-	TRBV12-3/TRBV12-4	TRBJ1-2	CASSLGGASYGYTF	TGTGCCAGCAGTTTGGGGGGGGCCAGCTATGGCTACACCTTC
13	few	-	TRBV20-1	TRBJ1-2	CSAGDIGNYGYTF	TGCAGTGCTGGAGACATAGGGAACTATGGCTACACCTTC